One sample yielded the 7 T cell receptor beta chains listed below, sequenced in a study of blood T cell repertoires in COVID-19. Measured with immunoSEQ multiplex PCR; TCRdb has only the in-frame clones, and not every one. The sample holds 350,000 to 400,000 clones, almost 90% seen once. The sequenced sample consisted of peripheral blood. The receptors originated from a man between 18 and 29 years old with active or convalescent COVID-19.

This chain uses TRBV6-2 or TRBV6-3 with TRBJ1-1; 7 bases match TRBD1. Germline V lookup: CDR1 MNHEY, CDR2 SVGEGT. The CDR3 runs to 15 residues. Germline trimming cut 5 bases from V and 1 base from J; bases unmatched to any gene: 7. In DNA form, the CDR3 reads TGTGCCAGCAGTACGCCGGGACAGCCGAACACTGAAGCTTTCTTT. It translates to CASSTPGQPNTEAFF.

V gene TRBV2 combines with J gene TRBJ1-5, with a weak D call TRBD1 (6 bases). V was cut by 5 bases and J by 9 bases, with 17 bases left in between. The CDR3 contains 14 residues. Germline CDR1 and CDR2: SNHLY and FYNNEI. CDR3 region: CASSSGTSLSPQHF. The CDR3 nucleotides read TGTGCCAGCAGTTCCGGGACATCCTTATCGCCCCAGCATTTT.

The chain uses TRBV24-1 and TRBJ2-1, with D unresolved. The germline V gene has CDR1 KGHDR and CDR2 SFDVKD. The CDR3 contains 16 residues. V lost 7 bases and J 1 base, leaving 16 bases between the germline ends. The CDR3 sequence: CATSDLSSPSYNEQFF. The CDR3 nucleotides read TGTGCCACCAGCGATCTTAGCAGTCCATCCTACAATGAGCAGTTCTTC.

The V call is TRBV6-5, the J call TRBJ2-4; 8 bases agree with TRBD2. V shed 10 bases, J shed 0 bases, and the junction held 5 bases outside the gene matches. The CDR3 totals 14 residues. Germline values: CDR1 MNHEY, CDR2 SVGAGI. The CDR3 sequence: CATQRGTAKNIQYF. DNA of the CDR3: TGTGCCACCCAGCGGGGGACAGCCAAAAACATTCAGTACTTC.

This chain links TRBV9 with TRBJ1-1; 8 nucleotides line up with TRBD1. The V gene's germline CDR1 is SGDLS and CDR2 YYNGEE. The CDR3 is 15 residues long. V shed 4 bases, J shed 0 bases, and the junction held 5 bases outside the gene matches. CDR3 residues: CASSPRTGMNTEAFF. The CDR3 coding sequence is TGTGCCAGCAGCCCTCGGACAGGGATGAACACTGAAGCTTTCTTT.

The chain has TRBV2 and TRBJ2-7; TRBD2 agrees at 7 bases. The length of the CDR3 is 15 residues. Per the germline V gene, CDR1 is SNHLY and CDR2 is FYNNEI. V was clipped by 5 bases and J by 2 bases; unmatched bases: 9. This CDR3 is CASSTTRGTTYEQYF. DNA of the CDR3: TGTGCCAGCAGTACTACCCGTGGGACTACCTACGAGCAGTACTTC. Full variable domain (missing parts from reference TRBV2 and TRBJ2-7): EPEVTQTPSHQVTQMGQEVILRCVPISNHLYFYWYRQILGQKVEFLVSFYNNEISEKSEIFDDQFSVERPDGSNFTLKIRSTKLEDSAMYFCASSTTRGTTYEQYFGPGTRLTVT.

The chain uses TRBV18 and TRBJ2-7; TRBD1 matches at 10 bases. Losses at the gene ends were 3 bases for V and 3 bases for J; bases not matched to a gene: 5. Per the germline V gene, CDR1 is KGHSH and CDR2 is LQKENI. CDR3 size: 15 residues. As DNA, the CDR3 is TGTGCCAGCTCACCCGGGACAGGGGCTCTCTACGAGCAGTACTTC. This gives the protein CASSPGTGALYEQYF. The entire variable domain, with the rest obtained from reference TRBV18 and TRBJ2-7, is as follows: NAGVMQNPRHLVRRRGQEARLRCSPMKGHSHVYWYRQLPEEGLKFMVYLQKENIIDESGMPKERFSAEFPKEGPSILRIQQVVRGDSAAYFCASSPGTGALYEQYFGPGTRLTVT.